This TCR beta chain was sequenced for a study of cytomegalovirus exposure and HLA in healthy donors. In its sample, this clone was seen a few times. V gave up 3 bases and J gave up 1 base, with 12 bases separating them. Germline CDR1 is SGHTA and CDR2 is FQGNSA. The CDR3 loop spans 15 amino acids. 60 Vbeta and 13 Jbeta primers were used in PCR. The table came from immunoSEQ multiplex PCR; TCRdb's copy has only in-frame clones and leaves some out. The data contain roughly 140,000 clones, around 10% of them seen just once; the ten biggest clones take up around 1.9%. Material for sequencing was PBMCs. The clonotype comes from a male donor in good health and CMV-seronegative. V gene TRBV7-2 combines with J gene TRBJ1-1; D gene unclear. The CDR3 region has the DNA TGTGCCAGCAGCTTGGGCCATATATCGAACACTGAAGCTTTCTTT. Its translation: CASSLGHISNTEAFF.